This TCR beta chain was identified in a study of immune evolution from preneoplasia to lung adenocarcinoma. About this clone: The target antigen is unknown.

Only in-frame clones appear in the TCRdb table, and some are missing; sequencing was by immunoSEQ multiplex PCR. The sample consists of several thousand clones, less than 80% of them appearing once. Two lung cancer pathologists independently confirmed each histologic diagnosis. The study, taken as a whole, reports: Normal lung had highest clonality; later lesions appeared denser, more diverse.

Sequenced: FFPE normal lung tissue adjacent to the tumor. The source of this sequence is a person aged 50-75 years with lung adenocarcinoma.

The CDR3 sequence is CASSLAPGGGYGYTF. The CDR3 coding sequence is TGTGCCAGCAGCCTAGCCCCAGGGGGCGGCTATGGCTACACCTTC. The chain has TRBV9 and TRBJ1-2, with 8 bases identical to TRBD1. The CDR3 contains 15 residues. V was clipped by 4 bases and J by 4 bases; unmatched bases: 9. The germline V gene encodes CDR1 SGDLS and CDR2 YYNGEE.